This TCR beta chain came from a study of cytomegalovirus exposure and HLA in healthy donors. The wider study: The same platform used for the roughly 610 first-cohort repertoires was also used for the approximately 120 validation repertoires, as a later analysis reported.

Findings and limits, study-wide: Among TCR beta chains, those listed as cytomegalovirus-associated numbered over 150. The authors confirmed in vitro that a few CMV-associated chains were specific for CMV antigens.

A remark on this clone: Its cognate antigen is unknown.

Assay used: immunoSEQ multiplex PCR; TCRdb lists only in-frame clones, some missing. The sample records some 48,000 clones, nearly 95% being singletons. The CDR3 length is 15 residues. J gave up 5 bases and V 5 bases, and 10 bases lay outside the gene matches. Germline assignment: CDR1 SGHRS and CDR2 YFSETQ. The origin of this receptor is a woman aged 18-29 years in good health and CMV-seropositive. The chain is built from TRBV5-1 and TRBJ2-7; 10 bases agree with TRBD1. The specimen was PBMCs. Written as DNA, the CDR3 is TGCGCCAGCAGGCCACTGACAGGGGGCTTCGACGAGCAGTACTTC. Translation gives CASRPLTGGFDEQYF.